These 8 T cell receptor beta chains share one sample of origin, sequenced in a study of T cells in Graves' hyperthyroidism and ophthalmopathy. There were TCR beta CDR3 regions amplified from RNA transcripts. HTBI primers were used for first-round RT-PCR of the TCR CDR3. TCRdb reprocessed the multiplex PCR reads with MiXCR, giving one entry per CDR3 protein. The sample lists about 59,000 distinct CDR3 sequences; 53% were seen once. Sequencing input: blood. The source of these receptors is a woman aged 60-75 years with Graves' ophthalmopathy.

This CDR3 reads CSVEEGWGLAGEKFF. The DNA of the CDR3 is TGCAGCGTTGAAGAAGGGTGGGGACTAGCGGGAGAAAAGTTCTTC. The V call is TRBV29-1, the J call TRBJ2-1; 14 bases map to TRBD2. CDR1 SQVTM and CDR2 ANQGSEA come from the germline V gene. The V and J ends lost 0 bases and 14 bases, in that order; junction bases with no gene match: 9. The CDR3 loop spans 15 amino acids.

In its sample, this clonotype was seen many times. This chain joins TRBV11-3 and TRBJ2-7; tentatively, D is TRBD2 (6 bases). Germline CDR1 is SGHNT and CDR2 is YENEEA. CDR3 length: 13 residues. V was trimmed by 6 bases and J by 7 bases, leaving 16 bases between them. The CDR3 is CASSLSGSGEQYF. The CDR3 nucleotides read TGTGCCAGCAGTTTGTCCGGGAGTGGAGAGCAGTACTTC.

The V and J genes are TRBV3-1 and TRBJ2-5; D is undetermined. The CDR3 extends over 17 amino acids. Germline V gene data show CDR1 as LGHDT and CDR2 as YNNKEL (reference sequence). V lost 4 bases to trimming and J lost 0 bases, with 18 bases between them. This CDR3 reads CASSPLSNSLDQETQYF. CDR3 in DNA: TGTGCCAGCAGCCCGCTCAGTAACTCACTGGACCAAGAGACCCAGTACTTC.

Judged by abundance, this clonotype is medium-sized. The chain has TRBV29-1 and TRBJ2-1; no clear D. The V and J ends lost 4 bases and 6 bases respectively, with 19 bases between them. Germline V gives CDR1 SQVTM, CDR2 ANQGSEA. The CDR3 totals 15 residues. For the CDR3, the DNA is TGCAGCGTTGGGCGAGGAGCGTCCCGTTCCAATGAGCAGTTCTTC. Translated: CSVGRGASRSNEQFF.

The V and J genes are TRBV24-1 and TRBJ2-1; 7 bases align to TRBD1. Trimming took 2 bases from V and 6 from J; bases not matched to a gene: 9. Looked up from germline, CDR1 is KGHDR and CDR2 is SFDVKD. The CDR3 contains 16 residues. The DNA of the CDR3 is TGTGCCACCAGTGATTCCGACAGGGCATTGGGCAATGAGCAGTTCTTC. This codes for CATSDSDRALGNEQFF.

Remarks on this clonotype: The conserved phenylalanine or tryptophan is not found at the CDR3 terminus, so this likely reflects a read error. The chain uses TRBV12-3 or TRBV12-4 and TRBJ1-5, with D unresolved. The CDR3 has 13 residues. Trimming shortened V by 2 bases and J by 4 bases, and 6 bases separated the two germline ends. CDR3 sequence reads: CASSLLLNQPQHS. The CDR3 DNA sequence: TGTGCCAGCAGTTTACTCCTGAATCAGCCCCAGCATTCT.

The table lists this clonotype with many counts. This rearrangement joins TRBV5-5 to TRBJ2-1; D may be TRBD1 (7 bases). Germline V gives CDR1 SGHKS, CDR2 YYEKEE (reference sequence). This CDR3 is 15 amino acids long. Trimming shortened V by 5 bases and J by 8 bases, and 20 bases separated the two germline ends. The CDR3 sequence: CASSRTAGTVYEQFF. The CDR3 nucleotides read TGTGCCAGCAGTCGGACCGCGGGGACAGTCTATGAGCAGTTCTTC.

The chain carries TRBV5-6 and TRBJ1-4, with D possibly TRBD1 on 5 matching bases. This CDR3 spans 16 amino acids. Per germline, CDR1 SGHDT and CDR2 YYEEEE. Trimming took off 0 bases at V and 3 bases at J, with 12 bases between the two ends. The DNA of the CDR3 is TGTGCCAGCAGCTTGGCGGGGAGGGGCTCTAATGAAAAACTGTTTTTT. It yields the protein CASSLAGRGSNEKLFF. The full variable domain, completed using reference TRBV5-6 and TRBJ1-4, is DAGVTQSPTHLIKTRGQQVTLRCSPKSGHDTVSWYQQALGQGPQFIFQYYEEEERQRGNFPDRFSGHQFPNYSSELNVNALLLGDSALYLCASSLAGRGSNEKLFFGSGTQLSVL.